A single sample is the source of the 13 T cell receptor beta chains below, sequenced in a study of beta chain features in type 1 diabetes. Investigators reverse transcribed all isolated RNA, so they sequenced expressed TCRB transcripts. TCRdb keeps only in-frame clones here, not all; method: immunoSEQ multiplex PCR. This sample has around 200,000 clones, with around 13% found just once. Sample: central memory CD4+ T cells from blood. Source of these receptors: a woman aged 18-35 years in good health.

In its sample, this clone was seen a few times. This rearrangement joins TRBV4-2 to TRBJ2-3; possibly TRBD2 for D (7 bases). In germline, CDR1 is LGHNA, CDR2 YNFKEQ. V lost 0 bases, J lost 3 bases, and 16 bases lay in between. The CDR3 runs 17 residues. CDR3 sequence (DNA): TGTGCCAGCAGCCAAGATGGGGGCGGGACTATGACAGATACGCAGTATTTT. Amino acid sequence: CASSQDGGGTMTDTQYF.

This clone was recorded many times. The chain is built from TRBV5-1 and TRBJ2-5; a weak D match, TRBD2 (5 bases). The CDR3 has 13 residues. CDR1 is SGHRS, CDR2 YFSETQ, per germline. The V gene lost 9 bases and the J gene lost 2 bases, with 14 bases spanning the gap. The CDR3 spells CATSSGPQETQYF. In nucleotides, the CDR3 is TGCGCCACCTCGAGCGGTCCGCAAGAGACCCAGTACTTC. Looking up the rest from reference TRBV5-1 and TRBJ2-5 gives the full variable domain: KAGVTQTPRYLIKTRGQQVTLSCSPISGHRSVSWYQQTPGQGLQFLFEYFSETQRNKGNFPGRFSGRQFSNSRSEMNVSTLELGDSALYLCATSSGPQETQYFGPGTRLLVL.

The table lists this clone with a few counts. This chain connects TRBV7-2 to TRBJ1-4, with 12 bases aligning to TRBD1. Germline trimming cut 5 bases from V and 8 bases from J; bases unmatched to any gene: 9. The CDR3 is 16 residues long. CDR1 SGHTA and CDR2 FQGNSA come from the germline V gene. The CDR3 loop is CASSPSAGTGGEKLFF. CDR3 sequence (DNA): TGTGCCAGCAGCCCCTCGGCCGGGACAGGGGGCGAAAAACTGTTTTTT. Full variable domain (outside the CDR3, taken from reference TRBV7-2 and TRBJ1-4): GAGVSQSPSNKVTEKGKDVELRCDPISGHTALYWYRQSLGQGLEFLIYFQGNSAPDKSGLPSDRFSAERTGGSVSTLTIQRTQQEDSAVYLCASSPSAGTGGEKLFFGSGTQLSVL.

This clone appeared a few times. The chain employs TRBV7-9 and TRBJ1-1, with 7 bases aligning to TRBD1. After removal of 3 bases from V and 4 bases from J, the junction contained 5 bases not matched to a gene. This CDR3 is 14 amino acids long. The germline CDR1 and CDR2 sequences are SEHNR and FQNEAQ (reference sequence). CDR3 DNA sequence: TGTGCCAGCAGCTTCGACAGGGTGAGCACTGAAGCTTTCTTT. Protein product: CASSFDRVSTEAFF.

The CDR3 spells CASKPQTGISNQPQHF. Here the CDR3 DNA reads TGTGCCAGCAAGCCTCAAACAGGGATTAGCAATCAGCCCCAGCATTTT. V is TRBV2 and J is TRBJ1-5; D perhaps matches TRBD1 (6 bases). The germline V gene encodes CDR1 SNHLY and CDR2 FYNNEI. The CDR3 runs to 16 residues. Trimming took off 7 bases at V and 0 bases at J, with 16 bases between the two ends. Full variable domain (remainder filled in from reference TRBV2 and TRBJ1-5): EPEVTQTPSHQVTQMGQEVILRCVPISNHLYFYWYRQILGQKVEFLVSFYNNEISEKSEIFDDQFSVERPDGSNFTLKIRSTKLEDSAMYFCASKPQTGISNQPQHFGDGTRLSIL.

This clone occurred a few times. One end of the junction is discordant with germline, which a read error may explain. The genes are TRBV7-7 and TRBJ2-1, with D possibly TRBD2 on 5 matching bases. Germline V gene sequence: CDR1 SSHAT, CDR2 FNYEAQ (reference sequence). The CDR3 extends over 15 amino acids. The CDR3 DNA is TGTGCTAGCAGCTTAGCTGCGGCGGGCATAGGTGAGCAGTTCTTC. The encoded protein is CASSLAAAGIGEQFF.

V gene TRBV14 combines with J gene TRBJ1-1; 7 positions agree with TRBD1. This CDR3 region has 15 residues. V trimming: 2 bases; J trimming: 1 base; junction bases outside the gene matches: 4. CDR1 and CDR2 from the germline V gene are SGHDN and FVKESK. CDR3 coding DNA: TGTGCCAGCAGCCAAACACAGGGGAAGAACACTGAAGCTTTCTTT. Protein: CASSQTQGKNTEAFF.

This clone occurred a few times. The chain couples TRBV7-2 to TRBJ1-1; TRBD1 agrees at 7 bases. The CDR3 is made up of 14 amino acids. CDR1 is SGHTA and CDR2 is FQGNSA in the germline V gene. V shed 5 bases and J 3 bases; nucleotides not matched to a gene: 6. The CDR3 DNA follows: TGTGCCAGCAGCCCTATGGGACAGCACACTGAAGCTTTCTTT. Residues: CASSPMGQHTEAFF.

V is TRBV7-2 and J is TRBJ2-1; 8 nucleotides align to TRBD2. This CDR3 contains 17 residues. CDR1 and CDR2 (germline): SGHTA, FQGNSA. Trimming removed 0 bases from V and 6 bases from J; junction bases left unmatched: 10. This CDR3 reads CASSLAGGGTGGNEQFF. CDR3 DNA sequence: TGTGCCAGCAGCTTAGCGGGCGGGGGGACGGGGGGCAATGAGCAGTTCTTC.

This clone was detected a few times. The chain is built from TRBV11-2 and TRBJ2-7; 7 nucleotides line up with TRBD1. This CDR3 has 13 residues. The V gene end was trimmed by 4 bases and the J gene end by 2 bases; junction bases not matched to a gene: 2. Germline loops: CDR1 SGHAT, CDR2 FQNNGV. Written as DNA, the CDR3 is TGTGCCAGCAGCTGGGACAGAGCCTACGAGCAGTACTTC. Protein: CASSWDRAYEQYF.

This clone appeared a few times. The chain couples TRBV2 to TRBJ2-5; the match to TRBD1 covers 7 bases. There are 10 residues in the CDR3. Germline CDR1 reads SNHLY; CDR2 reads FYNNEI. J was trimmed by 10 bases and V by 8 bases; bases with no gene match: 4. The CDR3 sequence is CASRQGLQYF. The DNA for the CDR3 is TGTGCCAGCCGACAGGGTCTCCAGTACTTC.

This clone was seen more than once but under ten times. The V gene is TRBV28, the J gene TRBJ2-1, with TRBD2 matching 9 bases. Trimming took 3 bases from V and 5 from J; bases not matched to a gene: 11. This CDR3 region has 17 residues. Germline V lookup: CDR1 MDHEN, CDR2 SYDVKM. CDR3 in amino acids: CASSFPFWTSANNEQFF. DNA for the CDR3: TGTGCCAGCAGTTTCCCCTTCTGGACTAGCGCTAACAATGAGCAGTTCTTC.

The CDR3 coding sequence is TGTGCCAGCAGCTTAGACGGGGACAGGGGGTCCAAAAACATTCAGTACTTC. It specifies CASSLDGDRGSKNIQYF. The chain couples TRBV7-2 to TRBJ2-4; TRBD1 aligns across 11 bases. In germline, CDR1 is SGHTA, CDR2 FQGNSA. The V segment lost 1 base and the J segment 2 bases; nucleotides outside the gene matches: 4. This CDR3 is 17 amino acids long.